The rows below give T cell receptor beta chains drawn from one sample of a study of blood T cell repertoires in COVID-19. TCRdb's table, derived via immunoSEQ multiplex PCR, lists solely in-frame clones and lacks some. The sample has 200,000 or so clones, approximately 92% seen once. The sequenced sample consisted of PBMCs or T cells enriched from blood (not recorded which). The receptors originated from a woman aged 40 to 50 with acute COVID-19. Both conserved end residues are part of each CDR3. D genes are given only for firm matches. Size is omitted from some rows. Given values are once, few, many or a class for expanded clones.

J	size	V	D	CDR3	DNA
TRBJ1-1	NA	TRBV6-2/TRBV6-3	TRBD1	CASSFPRTGANMNTEAFF	TGTGCCAGCAGTTTCCCTCGGACAGGGGCTAACATGAACACTGAAGCTTTCTTT
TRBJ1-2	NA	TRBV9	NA	CASSVGPGVDYGYTF	TGTGCCAGCAGCGTAGGTCCCGGGGTGGACTATGGCTACACCTTC
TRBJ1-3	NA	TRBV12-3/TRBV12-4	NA	CASSLRDTIYF	TGTGCCAGCAGTTTACGGGACACCATATATTTT
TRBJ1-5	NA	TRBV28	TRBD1	CASTTGGNQPQHF	TGTGCCAGCACCACAGGGGGCAATCAGCCCCAGCATTTT
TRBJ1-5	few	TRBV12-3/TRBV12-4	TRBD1	CASSPDRGGAQHF	TGTGCCAGCAGCCCCGACAGGGGAGGGGCCCAGCATTTT
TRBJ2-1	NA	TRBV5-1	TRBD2	CASSSGLAGASANEQFF	TGCGCCAGCAGCTCCGGACTAGCGGGGGCCTCGGCCAATGAGCAGTTCTTC
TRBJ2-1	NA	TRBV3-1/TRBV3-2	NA	CASSLRSGRSYNEQFF	TGTGCCAGCAGCCTGCGTAGCGGCCGCTCCTACAATGAGCAGTTCTTC
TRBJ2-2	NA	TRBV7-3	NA	CASSLGPGELFF	TGTGCCAGCAGCTTAGGCCCCGGGGAGCTGTTTTTT
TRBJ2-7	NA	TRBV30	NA	CAWSVKGGEQYF	TGTGCCTGGAGTGTAAAGGGAGGCGAGCAGTACTTC
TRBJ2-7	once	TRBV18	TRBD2	CASAPAGTSGGEQYF	TGTGCCAGCGCGCCGGCCGGGACTAGCGGGGGCGAGCAGTACTTC